This T cell receptor beta chain was profiled in a study of shared clonotypes between healthy human individuals. Study donors comprised healthy, HIV-negative adults devoid of recent acute infection or vaccination. The germline V gene encodes CDR1 PRHDT and CDR2 FYEKMQ (reference sequence). The CDR3 is 16 residues long. V trimming: 3 bases; J trimming: 3 bases; junction bases outside the gene matches: 6. This was a deep-level run. Libraries were prepared by immunoSEQ multiplex PCR; TCRdb keeps only in-frame clonotypes and omits some of them. The data show 2 million to 2.5 million clones, around 95% seen once.

The specimen sequenced was naive CD4+ T cells sorted from blood. Sample subset: CD45RA+ positively selected. The clonotype originates from a man between 18 and 29 years old in good health. The genes are TRBV13 and TRBJ2-3, with 10 bases lining up with TRBD1. The CDR3 DNA reads as TGTGCCAGCAGCTTCTTCCGGGACAGGGGAACAGATACGCAGTATTTT. This encodes CASSFFRDRGTDTQYF.